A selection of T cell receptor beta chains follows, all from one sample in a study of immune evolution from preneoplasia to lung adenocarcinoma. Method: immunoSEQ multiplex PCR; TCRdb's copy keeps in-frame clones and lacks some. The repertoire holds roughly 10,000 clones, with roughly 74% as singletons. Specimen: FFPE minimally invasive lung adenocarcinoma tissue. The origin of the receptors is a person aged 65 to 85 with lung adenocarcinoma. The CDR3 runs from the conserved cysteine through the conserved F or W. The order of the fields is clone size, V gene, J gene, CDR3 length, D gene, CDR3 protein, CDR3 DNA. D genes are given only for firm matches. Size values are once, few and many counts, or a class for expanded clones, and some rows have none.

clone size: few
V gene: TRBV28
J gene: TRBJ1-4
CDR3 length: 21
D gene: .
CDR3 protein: CASSPNSFGRSTLFLNEKLFF
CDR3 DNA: TGTGCCAGCAGCCCAAACAGTTTCGGACGGAGTACACTTTTCCTGAATGAAAAACTGTTTTTT

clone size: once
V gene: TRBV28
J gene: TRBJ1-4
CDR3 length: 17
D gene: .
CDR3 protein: CASRLHHKGGAGEKLFF
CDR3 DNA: TGTGCCAGCAGACTCCACCATAAAGGGGGGGCCGGCGAAAAACTGTTTTTT

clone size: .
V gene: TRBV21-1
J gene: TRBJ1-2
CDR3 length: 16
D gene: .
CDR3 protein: CASSKGPNRGDYGYTF
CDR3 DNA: TGTGCCAGCAGCAAAGGTCCAAACAGGGGGGACTATGGCTACACCTTC

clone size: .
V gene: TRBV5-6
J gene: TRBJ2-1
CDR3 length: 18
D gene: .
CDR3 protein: CASSLVGGGEGSYNEQFF
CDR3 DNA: TGTGCCAGCAGCTTGGTAGGTGGGGGTGAGGGCTCCTACAATGAGCAGTTCTTC

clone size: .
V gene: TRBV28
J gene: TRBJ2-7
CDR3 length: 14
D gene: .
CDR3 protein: CASKGWNRNHEQYF
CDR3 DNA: TGTGCCAGCAAGGGATGGAACAGAAACCACGAGCAGTACTTC

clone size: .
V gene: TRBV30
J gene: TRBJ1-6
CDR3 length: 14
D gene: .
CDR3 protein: CAWSVTGYGSPLHF
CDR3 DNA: TGTGCCTGGAGTGTGACGGGCTATGGGTCACCCCTCCACTTT

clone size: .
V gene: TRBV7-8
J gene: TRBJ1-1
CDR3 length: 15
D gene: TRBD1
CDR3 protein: CASSRRGTVNTEAFF
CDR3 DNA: TGTGCCAGCAGCCGCAGAGGGACAGTGAACACTGAAGCTTTCTTT

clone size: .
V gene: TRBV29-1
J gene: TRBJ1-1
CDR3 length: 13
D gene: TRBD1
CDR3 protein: CSVDRGRNTEAFF
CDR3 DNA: TGCAGCGTAGACAGGGGAAGGAACACTGAAGCTTTCTTT

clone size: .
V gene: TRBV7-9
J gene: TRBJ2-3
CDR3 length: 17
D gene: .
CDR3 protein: CASSPPRLETPEDTQYF
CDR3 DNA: TGTGCCAGCAGCCCACCCCGCCTCGAGACTCCAGAAGATACGCAGTATTTT

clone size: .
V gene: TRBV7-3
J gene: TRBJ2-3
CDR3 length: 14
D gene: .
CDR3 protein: CASRPPSSTDTQYF
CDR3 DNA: TGTGCCAGCAGACCGCCCTCTAGCACAGATACGCAGTATTTT

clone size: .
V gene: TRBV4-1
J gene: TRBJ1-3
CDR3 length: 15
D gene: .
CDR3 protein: CASSHYRERGNTIYF
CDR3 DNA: TGCGCCAGCAGCCACTACAGGGAAAGAGGAAACACCATATATTTT

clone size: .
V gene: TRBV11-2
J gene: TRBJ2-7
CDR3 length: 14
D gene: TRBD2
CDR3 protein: CASSRTSGSYEQYF
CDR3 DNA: TGTGCCAGCAGCCGGACTAGCGGCTCCTACGAGCAGTACTTC

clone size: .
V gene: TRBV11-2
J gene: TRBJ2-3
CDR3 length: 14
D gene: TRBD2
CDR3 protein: CASSLAGGPRTQYF
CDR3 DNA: TGTGCCAGCAGCTTAGCGGGGGGGCCCCGGACGCAGTATTTT

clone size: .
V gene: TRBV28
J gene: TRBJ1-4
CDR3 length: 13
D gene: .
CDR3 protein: CASSWRINEKLFF
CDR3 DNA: TGTGCCAGCAGTTGGCGGATTAATGAAAAACTGTTTTTT

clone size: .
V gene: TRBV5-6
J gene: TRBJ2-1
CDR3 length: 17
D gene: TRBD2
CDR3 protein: CASSPGLAGVGYNEQFF
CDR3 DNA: TGTGCCAGCAGCCCCGGACTAGCGGGGGTTGGCTACAATGAGCAGTTCTTC

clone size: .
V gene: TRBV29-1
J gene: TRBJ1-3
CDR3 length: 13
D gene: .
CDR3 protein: CSVEKGSGNTIYF
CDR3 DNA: TGCAGCGTTGAAAAGGGGTCTGGAAACACCATATATTTT

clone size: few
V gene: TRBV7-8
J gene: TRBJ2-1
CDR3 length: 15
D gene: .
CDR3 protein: CASSSRSGTNNEQFF
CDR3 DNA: TGTGCCAGCAGTTCTAGAAGCGGGACAAACAATGAGCAGTTCTTC

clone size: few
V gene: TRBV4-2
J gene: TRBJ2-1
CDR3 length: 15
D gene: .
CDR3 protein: CASSSSRDPTQEQFF
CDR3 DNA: TGTGCCAGCAGCAGCAGCCGGGACCCCACCCAAGAGCAGTTCTTC

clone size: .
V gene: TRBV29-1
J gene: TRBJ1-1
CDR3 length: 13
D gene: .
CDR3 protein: CSVLPQMNTEAFF
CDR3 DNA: TGCAGCGTCCTCCCTCAGATGAACACTGAAGCTTTCTTT

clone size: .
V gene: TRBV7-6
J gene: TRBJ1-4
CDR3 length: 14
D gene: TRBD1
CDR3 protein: CASSYGQGSEKLFF
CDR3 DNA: TGTGCCAGCAGCTACGGACAGGGGAGTGAAAAACTGTTTTTT

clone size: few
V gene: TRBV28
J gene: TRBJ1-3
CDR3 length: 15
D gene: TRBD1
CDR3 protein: CASSPGTGSGNTIYF
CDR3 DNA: TGTGCCAGCAGCCCCGGGACAGGCTCTGGAAACACCATATATTTT

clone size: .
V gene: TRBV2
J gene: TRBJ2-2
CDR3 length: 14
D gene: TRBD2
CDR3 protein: CASVLAGHTGELFF
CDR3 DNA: TGTGCCAGCGTTCTAGCGGGGCACACCGGGGAGCTGTTTTTT

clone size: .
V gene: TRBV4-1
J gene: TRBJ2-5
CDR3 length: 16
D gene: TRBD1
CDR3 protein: CASSRSGQGARETQYF
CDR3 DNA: TGCGCCAGCAGCCGGAGTGGACAGGGGGCCCGGGAGACCCAGTACTTC

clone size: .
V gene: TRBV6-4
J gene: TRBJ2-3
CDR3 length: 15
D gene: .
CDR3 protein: CASSDSVGGTDTQYF
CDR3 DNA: TGTGCCAGCAGTGACTCGGTGGGAGGCACAGATACGCAGTATTTT

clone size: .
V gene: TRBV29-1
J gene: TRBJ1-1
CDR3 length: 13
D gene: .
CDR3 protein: CSARVGGLTEAFF
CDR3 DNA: TGCAGCGCCCGAGTCGGGGGTTTAACTGAAGCTTTCTTT

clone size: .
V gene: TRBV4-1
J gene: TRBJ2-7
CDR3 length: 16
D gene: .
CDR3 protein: CASRRVLLQSSYEQYF
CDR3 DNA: TGCGCCAGCAGGAGGGTGCTGCTCCAGAGCTCCTACGAGCAGTACTTC

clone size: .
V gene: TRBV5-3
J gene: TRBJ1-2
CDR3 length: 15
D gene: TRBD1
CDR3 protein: CARRRDRGPAVGYTF
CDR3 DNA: TGTGCCAGAAGGCGGGACAGGGGACCGGCGGTTGGCTACACCTTC

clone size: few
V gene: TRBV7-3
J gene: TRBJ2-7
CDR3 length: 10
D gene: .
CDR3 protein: CASSFYEQYF
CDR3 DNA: TGTGCCAGCAGCTTCTACGAGCAGTACTTC

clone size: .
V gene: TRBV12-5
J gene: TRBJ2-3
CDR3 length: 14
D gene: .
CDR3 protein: CASGLGGSTDTQYF
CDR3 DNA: TGTGCTAGTGGTTTGGGGGGGAGCACAGATACGCAGTATTTT

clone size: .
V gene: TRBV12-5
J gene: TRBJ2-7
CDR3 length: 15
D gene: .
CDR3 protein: CASGFGTLKYYEQYF
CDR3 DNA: TGTGCTAGTGGTTTTGGGACACTCAAATACTACGAGCAGTACTTC

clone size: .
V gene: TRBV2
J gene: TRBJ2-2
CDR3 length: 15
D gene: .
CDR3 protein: CASLPLRGETGELFF
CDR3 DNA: TGTGCCAGCTTGCCCCTAAGGGGTGAGACCGGGGAGCTGTTTTTT

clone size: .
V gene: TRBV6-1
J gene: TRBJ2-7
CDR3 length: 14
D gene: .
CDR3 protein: CASRLGVLVDEQYF
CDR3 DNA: TGTGCCAGCCGTTTAGGGGTCCTCGTCGACGAGCAGTACTTC

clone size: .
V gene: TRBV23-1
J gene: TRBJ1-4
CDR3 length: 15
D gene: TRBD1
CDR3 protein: CASSQGDRGKEKLFF
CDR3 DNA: TGCGCCAGCAGTCAAGGGGACAGGGGTAAAGAAAAACTGTTTTTT

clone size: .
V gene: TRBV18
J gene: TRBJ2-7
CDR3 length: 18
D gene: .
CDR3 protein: CASSTLTSGVPGPYEQYF
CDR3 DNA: TGTGCCAGCTCAACCCTTACTTCAGGAGTCCCGGGTCCCTACGAGCAGTACTTC

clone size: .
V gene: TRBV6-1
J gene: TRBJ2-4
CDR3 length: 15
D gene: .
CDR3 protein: CASSEPRLTKNIQYF
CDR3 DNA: TGTGCCAGCAGTGAACCCCGCCTGACCAAAAACATTCAGTACTTC

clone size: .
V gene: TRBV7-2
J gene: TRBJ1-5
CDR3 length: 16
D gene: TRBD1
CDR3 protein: CASSLVRTGSAQPQHF
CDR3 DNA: TGTGCCAGCAGCTTAGTTCGGACAGGGTCGGCCCAGCCCCAGCATTTT

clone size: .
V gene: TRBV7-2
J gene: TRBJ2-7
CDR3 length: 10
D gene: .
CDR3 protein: CASSWICRYF
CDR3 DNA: TGTGCCAGCAGCTGGATTTGCAGGTACTTC

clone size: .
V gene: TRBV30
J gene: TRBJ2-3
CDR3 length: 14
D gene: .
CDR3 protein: CACRRGASTDTQYF
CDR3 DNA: TGTGCCTGCAGACGGGGGGCTAGCACAGATACGCAGTATTTT

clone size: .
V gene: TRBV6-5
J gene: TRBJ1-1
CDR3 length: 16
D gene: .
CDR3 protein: CASSYRTVGVYTEAFF
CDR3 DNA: TGTGCCAGCAGTTACCGTACGGTCGGGGTATACACTGAAGCTTTCTTT

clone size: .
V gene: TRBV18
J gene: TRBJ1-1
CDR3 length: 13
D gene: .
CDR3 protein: CASSDKRITEAFF
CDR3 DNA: TGTGCCAGCTCGGACAAAAGGATAACTGAAGCTTTCTTT

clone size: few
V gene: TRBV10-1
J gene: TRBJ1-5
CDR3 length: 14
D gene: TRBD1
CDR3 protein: CASSESSDRGAQHF
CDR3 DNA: TGCGCCAGCAGTGAGTCCTCGGACAGGGGGGCCCAGCATTTT

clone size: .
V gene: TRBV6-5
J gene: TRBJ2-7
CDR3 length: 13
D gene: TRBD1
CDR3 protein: CASSQDRGDEQYF
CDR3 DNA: TGTGCCAGCAGTCAAGACAGGGGTGACGAGCAGTACTTC

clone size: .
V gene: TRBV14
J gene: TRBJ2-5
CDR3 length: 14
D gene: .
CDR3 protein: CASSQDQGDWTQYF
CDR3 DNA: TGTGCCAGCAGCCAAGATCAGGGAGATTGGACCCAGTACTTC

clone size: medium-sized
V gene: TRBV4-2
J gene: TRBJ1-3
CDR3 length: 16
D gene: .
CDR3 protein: CASSQNTLSSGNTIYF
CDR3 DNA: TGTGCCAGCAGCCAAAACACCCTTAGCTCTGGAAACACCATATATTTT

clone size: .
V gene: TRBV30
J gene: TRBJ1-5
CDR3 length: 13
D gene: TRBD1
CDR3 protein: CAWSRQGLGSQHF
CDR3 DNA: TGTGCCTGGAGTAGACAGGGACTAGGGTCCCAGCATTTT

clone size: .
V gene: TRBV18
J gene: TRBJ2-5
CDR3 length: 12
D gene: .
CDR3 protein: CASSPPWETQYF
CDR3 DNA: TGTGCCAGCTCACCACCGTGGGAGACCCAGTACTTC

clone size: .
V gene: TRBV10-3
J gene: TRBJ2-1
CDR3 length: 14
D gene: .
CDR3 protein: CAISELPSAGEQFF
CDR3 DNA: TGTGCCATCAGTGAGTTGCCGTCAGCGGGTGAGCAGTTCTTC

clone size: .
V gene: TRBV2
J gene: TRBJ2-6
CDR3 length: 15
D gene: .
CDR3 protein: CASIRGTSGANVLTF
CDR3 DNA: TGTGCCAGCATAAGGGGCACCTCTGGGGCCAACGTCCTGACTTTC

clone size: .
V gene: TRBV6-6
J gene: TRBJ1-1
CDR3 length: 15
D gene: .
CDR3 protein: CASSRNPSRETEAFF
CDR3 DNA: TGTGCCAGCAGCCGTAACCCCTCCAGGGAAACTGAAGCTTTCTTT

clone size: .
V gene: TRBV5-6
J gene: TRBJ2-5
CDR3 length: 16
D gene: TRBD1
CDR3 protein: CASSLKGTGVVETQYF
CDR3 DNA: TGTGCCAGCAGCTTGAAAGGGACAGGGGTAGTAGAGACCCAGTACTTC

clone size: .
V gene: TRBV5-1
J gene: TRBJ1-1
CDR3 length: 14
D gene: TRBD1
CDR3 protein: CASSRTGGEFEAFF
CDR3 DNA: TGCGCCAGCAGCCGCACAGGGGGGGAATTTGAAGCTTTCTTT

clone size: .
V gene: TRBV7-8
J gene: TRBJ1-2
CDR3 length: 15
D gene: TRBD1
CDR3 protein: CASSILTGGDYGYTF
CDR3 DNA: TGTGCCAGCAGCATCTTGACAGGGGGTGACTATGGCTACACCTTC

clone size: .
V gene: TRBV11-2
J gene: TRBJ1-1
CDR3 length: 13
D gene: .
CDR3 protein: CASSLGTSTEAFF
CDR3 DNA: TGTGCCAGCAGCCTGGGGACCTCCACTGAAGCTTTCTTT

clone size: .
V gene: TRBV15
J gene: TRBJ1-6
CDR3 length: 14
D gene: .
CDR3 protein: CATSRAADNSPLHF
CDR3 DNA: TGTGCCACCAGCAGGGCAGCAGATAATTCACCCCTCCACTTT

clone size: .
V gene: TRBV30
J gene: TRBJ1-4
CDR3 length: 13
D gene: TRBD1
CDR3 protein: CAWNTGTGEKLFF
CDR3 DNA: TGTGCCTGGAACACAGGGACAGGAGAAAAACTGTTTTTT

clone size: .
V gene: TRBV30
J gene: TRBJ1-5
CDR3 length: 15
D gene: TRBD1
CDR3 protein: CAWSDRTGREQPQHF
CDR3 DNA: TGTGCCTGGAGTGACCGGACAGGGAGGGAGCAGCCCCAGCATTTT

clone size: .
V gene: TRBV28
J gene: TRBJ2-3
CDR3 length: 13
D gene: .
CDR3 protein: CASSLPGYDTQYF
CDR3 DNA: TGTGCCAGCAGTTTACCCGGTTACGATACGCAGTATTTT

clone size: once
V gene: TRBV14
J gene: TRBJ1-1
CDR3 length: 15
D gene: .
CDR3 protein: CASSQFRVKATEAFF
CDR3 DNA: TGTGCCAGCAGCCAGTTCAGGGTAAAGGCCACTGAAGCTTTCTTT

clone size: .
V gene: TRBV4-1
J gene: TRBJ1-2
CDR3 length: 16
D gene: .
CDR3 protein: CASSQAITGPIYGYTF
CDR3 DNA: TGCGCCAGCAGCCAAGCCATAACAGGGCCCATCTATGGCTACACCTTC